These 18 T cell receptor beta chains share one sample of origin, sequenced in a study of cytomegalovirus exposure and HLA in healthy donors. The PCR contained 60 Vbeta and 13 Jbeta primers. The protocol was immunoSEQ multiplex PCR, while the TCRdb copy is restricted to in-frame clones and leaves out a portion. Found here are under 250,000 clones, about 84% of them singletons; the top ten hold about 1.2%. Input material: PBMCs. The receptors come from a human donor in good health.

CDR3 loop: CASSFESGISEQYF. The CDR3 DNA reads TGTGCCAGCAGTTTTGAGAGCGGGATTTCGGAGCAGTACTTC. The genes are TRBV6-5 and TRBJ2-7, with 7 bases aligning to TRBD2. The V gene end was trimmed by 4 bases and the J gene end by 7 bases; junction bases not matched to a gene: 10. The CDR3 runs 14 residues. Germline V lookup: CDR1 MNHEY, CDR2 SVGAGI.

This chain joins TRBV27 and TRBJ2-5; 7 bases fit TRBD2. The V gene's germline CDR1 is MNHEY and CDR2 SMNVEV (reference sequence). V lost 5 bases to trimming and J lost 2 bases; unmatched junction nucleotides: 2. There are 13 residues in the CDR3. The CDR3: CASSRRGQETQYF. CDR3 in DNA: TGTGCCAGCAGTCGGCGGGGGCAAGAGACCCAGTACTTC.

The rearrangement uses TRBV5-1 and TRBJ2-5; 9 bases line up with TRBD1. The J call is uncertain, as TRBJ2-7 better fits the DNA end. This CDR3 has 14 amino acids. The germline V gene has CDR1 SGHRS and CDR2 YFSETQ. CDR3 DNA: TGCGCCAGCAGCGTTTTACAGGGGGCCAACGAGCAGTACTTC. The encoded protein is CASSVLQGANEQYF.

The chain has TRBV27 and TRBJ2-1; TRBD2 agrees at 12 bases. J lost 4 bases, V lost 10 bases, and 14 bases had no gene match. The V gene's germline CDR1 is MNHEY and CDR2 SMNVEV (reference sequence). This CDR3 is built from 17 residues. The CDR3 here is CATGVTSGRPIYNEQFF. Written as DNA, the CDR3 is TGTGCCACCGGAGTAACTAGCGGGAGGCCCATTTACAATGAGCAGTTCTTC.

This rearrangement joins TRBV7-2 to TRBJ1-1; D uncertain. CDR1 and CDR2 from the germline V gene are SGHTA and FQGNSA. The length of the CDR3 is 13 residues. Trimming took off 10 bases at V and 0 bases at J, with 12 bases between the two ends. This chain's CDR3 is CATLSVLNTEAFF. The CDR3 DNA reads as TGTGCCACCCTATCGGTCTTGAACACTGAAGCTTTCTTT.

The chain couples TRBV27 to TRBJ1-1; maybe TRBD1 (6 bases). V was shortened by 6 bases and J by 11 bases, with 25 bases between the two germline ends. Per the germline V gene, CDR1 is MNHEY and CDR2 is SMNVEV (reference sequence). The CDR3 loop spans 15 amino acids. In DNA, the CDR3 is TGTGCCAGCAGCCCTAGACAGGCCTATCCCTTTGGGGCTTTCTTT. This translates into CASSPRQAYPFGAFF.

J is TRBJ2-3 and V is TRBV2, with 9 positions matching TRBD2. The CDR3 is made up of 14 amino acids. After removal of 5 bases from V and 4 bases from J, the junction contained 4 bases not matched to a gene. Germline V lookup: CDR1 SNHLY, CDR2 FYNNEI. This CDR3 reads CASSLTSGSDTQYF. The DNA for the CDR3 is TGTGCCAGCAGTCTGACTAGCGGCTCAGATACGCAGTATTTT.

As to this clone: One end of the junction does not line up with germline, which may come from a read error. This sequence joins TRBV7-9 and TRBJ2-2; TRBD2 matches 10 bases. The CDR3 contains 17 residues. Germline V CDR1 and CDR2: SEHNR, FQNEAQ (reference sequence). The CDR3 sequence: CSSSSKRLAGVSGELFF. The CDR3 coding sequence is TGTTCCAGCAGCTCCAAGAGGCTAGCGGGAGTTTCCGGGGAGCTGTTTTTT.

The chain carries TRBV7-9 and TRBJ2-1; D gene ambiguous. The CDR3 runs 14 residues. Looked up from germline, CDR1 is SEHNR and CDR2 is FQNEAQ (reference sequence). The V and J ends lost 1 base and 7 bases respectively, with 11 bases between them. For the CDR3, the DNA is TGTGCCAGCAGCTTAGGTTCGGGTGCTAATGAGCAGTTCTTC. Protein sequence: CASSLGSGANEQFF.

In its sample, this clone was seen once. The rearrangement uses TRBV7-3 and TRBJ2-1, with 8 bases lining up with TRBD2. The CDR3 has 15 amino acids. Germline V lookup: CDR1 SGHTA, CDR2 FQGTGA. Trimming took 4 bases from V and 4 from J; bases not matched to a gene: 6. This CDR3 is CASSSTSGSYNEQFF. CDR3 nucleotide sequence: TGTGCCAGCAGCTCAACTAGCGGAAGTTACAATGAGCAGTTCTTC.

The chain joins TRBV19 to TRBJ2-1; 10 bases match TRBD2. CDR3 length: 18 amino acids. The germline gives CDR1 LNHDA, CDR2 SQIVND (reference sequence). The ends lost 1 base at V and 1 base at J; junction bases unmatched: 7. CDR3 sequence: CASSIGASGSQSYNEQFF. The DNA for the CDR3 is TGTGCCAGTAGTATAGGAGCTAGCGGGAGTCAATCCTACAATGAGCAGTTCTTC.

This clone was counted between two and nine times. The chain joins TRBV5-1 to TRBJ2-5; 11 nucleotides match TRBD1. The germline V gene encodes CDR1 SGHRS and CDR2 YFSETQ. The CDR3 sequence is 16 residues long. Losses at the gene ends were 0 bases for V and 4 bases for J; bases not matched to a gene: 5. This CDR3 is CASSLAGTGGRETQYF. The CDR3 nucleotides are TGCGCCAGCAGCTTGGCCGGGACAGGGGGAAGAGAGACCCAGTACTTC.

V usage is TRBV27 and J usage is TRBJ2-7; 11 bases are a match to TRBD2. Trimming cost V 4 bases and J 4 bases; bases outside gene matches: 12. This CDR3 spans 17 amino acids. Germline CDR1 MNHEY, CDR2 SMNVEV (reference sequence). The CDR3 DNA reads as TGTGCCAGCAGTTACTTGACTAGCGGGAAGGGGTTGTACGAGCAGTACTTC. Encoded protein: CASSYLTSGKGLYEQYF.

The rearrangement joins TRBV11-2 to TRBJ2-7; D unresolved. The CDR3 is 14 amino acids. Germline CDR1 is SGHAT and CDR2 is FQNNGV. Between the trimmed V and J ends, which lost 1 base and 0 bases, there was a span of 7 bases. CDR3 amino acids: CASSLGGSSYEQYF. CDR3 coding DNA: TGTGCCAGCAGCTTAGGAGGAAGCTCCTACGAGCAGTACTTC.

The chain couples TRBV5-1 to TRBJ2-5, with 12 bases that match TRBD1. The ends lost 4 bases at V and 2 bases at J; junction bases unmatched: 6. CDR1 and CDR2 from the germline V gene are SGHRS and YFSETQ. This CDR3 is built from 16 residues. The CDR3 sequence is CASSPQGQGAQETQYF. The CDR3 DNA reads TGCGCCAGCAGCCCCCAGGGACAGGGGGCGCAAGAGACCCAGTACTTC.

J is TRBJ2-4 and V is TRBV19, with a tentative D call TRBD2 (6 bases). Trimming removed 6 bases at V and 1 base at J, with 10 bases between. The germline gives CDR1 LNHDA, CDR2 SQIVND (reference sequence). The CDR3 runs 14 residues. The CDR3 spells CASSSGRAKNIQYF. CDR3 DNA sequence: TGTGCCAGTAGCTCAGGGAGGGCCAAAAACATTCAGTACTTC.

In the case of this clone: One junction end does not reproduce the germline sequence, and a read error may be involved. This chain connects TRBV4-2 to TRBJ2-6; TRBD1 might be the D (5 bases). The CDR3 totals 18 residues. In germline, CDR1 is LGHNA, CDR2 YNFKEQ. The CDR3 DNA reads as TGTGCCAGCCTCAACGAAAATTTGGGGTTTTCTGGGGCCAACGCCCTGACTTTC. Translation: CASLNENLGFSGANALTF.

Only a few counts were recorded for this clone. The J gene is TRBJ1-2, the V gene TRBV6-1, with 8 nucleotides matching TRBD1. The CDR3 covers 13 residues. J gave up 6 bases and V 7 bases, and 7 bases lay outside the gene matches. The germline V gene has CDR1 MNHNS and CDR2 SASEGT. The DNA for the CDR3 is TGTGCCAGCACCCGAGCACAGGGGGATGGCTACACCTTC. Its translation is CASTRAQGDGYTF.